This TCR beta chain originates from a study of T cells in Graves' hyperthyroidism and ophthalmopathy. Deletions cut 4 bases from V and 2 bases from J, with 17 bases between. Germline-derived CDR1 and CDR2 are SEHNR and FQNEAQ (reference sequence). The CDR3 is made up of 16 amino acids. The TCR beta CDR3 regions underwent amplification using RNA transcripts as the source. Researchers ran a first-round RT-PCR on the TCR CDR3 using the HTBI primer set. TCRdb independently ran MiXCR on the multiplex PCR reads; one entry per CDR3 protein. The sample has about 400,000 distinct CDR3 sequences, about 14% seen once; the top ten hold around 28%.

This sequence joins TRBV7-9 and TRBJ2-5; D gene ambiguous. Input material: blood. The receptor was derived from a man over 45 with Graves' ophthalmopathy. This CDR3 is CASSSNVLGTQETQYF. In DNA, the CDR3 is TGTGCCAGCAGCTCAAATGTCCTAGGAACACAAGAGACCCAGTACTTC.